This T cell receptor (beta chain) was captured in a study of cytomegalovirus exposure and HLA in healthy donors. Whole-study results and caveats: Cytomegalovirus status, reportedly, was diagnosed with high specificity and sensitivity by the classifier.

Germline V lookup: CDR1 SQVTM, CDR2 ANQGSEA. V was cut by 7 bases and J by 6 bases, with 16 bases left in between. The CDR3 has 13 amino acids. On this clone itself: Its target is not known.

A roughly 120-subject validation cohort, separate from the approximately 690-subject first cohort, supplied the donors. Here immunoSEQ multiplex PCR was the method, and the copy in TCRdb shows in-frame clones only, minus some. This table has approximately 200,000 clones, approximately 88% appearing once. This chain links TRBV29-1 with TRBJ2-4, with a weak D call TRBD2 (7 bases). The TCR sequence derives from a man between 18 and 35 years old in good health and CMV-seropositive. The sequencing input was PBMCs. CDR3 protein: CSAGGGGINIQYF. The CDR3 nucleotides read TGCAGCGCCGGAGGGGGGGGGATAAACATTCAGTACTTC.